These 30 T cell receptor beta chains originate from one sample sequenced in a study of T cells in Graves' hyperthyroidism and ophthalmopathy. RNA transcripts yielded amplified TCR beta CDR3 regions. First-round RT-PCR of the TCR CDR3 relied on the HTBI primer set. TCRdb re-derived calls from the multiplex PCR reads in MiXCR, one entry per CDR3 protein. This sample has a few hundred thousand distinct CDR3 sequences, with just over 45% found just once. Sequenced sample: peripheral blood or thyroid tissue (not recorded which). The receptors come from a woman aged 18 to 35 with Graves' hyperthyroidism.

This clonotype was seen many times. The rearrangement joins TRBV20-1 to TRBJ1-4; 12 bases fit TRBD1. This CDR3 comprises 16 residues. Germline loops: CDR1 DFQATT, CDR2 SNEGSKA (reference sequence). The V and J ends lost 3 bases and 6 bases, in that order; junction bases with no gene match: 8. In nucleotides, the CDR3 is TGCAGTGCTAGGGGGTTTGGGACAGGGGGCGATGAAAAACTGTTTTTT. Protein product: CSARGFGTGGDEKLFF.

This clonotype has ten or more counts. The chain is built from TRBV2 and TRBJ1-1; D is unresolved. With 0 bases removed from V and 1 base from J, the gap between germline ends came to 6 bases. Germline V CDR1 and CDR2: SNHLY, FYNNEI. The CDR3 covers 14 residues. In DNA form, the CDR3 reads TGTGCCAGCAGTGAAGCATCCGGGAACACTGAAGCTTTCTTT. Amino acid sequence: CASSEASGNTEAFF.

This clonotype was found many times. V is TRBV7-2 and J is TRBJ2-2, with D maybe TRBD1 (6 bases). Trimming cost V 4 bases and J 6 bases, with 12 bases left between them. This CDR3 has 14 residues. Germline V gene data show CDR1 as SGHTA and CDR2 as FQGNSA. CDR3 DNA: TGTGCCAGCAGCTCAACAGGGTTCGCCGGGGAGCTGTTTTTT. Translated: CASSSTGFAGELFF.

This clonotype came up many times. The CDR3 loop is CSARISIRGWVTEAFF. CDR3 coding DNA: TGCAGTGCTAGAATCTCGATTCGGGGATGGGTCACTGAAGCTTTCTTT. The chain is built from TRBV20-1 and TRBJ1-1; no definite D call. The CDR3 loop spans 16 amino acids. Germline loops: CDR1 DFQATT, CDR2 SNEGSKA (reference sequence). With 2 bases removed from V and 4 bases from J, the gap between germline ends came to 20 bases.

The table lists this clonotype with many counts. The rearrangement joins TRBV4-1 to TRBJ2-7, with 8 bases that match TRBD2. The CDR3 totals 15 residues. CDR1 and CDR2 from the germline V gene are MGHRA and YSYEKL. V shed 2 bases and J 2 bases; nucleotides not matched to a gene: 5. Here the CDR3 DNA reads TGCGCCAGCAGCCAACCGGGACTAGGGACCTACGAGCAGTACTTC. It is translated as CASSQPGLGTYEQYF.

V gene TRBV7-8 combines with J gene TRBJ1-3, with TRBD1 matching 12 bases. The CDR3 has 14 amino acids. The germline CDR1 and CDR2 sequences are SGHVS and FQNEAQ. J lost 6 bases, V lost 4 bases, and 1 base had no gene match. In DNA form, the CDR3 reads TGTGCCAGCAGCTCGGGACAGGGGGCAAACACCATATATTTT. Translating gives CASSSGQGANTIYF.

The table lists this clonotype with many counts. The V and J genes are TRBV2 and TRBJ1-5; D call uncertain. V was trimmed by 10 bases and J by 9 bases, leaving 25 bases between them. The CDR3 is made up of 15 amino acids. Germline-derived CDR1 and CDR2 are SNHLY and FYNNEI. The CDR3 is CATTAAAAGGPPQHF. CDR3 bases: TGTGCCACCACAGCCGCTGCCGCGGGCGGGCCGCCCCAGCATTTT.

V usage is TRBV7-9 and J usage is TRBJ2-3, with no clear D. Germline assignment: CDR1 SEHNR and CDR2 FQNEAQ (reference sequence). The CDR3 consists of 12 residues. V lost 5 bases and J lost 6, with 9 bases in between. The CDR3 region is CASSARSDTQYF. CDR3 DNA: TGTGCCAGCAGCGCCAGGAGCGATACGCAGTATTTT. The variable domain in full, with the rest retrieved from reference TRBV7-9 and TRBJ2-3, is DTGVSQNPRHKITKRGQNVTFRCDPISEHNRLYWYRQTLGQGPEFLTYFQNEAQLEKSRLLSDRFSAERPKGSFSTLEIQRTEQGDSAMYLCASSARSDTQYFGPGTRLTVL.

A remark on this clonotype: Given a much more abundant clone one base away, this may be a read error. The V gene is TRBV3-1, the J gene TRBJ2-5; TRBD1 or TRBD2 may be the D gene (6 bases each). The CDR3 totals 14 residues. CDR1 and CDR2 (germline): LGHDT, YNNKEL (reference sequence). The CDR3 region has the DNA TGTGCCAGCAGTTTATGGGGGGCTGAGGAGACCCAGTGCTTC. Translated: CASSLWGAEETQCF.

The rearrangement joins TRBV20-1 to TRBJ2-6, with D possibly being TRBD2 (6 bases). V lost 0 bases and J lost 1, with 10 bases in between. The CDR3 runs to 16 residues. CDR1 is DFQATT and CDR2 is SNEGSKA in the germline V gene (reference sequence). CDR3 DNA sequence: TGCAGTGCTAGAGACGGAGGGCCATCTGGGGCCAACGTCCTGACTTTC. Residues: CSARDGGPSGANVLTF.

CDR3 sequence reads: CASRHRASDEKLFF. As DNA, the CDR3 is TGTGCCAGCAGGCACAGGGCTTCCGATGAAAAACTGTTTTTT. V usage is TRBV12-3 or TRBV12-4 and J usage is TRBJ1-4; TRBD1 might be the D (6 bases). V shed 6 bases and J shed 6 bases, with 14 bases lying between them. The CDR3 spans 14 residues.

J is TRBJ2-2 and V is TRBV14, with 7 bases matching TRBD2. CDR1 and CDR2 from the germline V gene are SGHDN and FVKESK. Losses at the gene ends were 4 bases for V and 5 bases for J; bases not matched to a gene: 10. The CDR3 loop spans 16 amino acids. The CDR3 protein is CASSPTGGRITGELFF. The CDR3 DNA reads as TGTGCCAGCAGCCCGACTGGCGGGAGAATTACCGGGGAGCTGTTTTTT.

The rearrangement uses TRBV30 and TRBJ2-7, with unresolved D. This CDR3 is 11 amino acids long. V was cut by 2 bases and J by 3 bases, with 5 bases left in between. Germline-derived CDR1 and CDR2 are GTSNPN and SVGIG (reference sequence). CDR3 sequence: CAWSMSYEQYF. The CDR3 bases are TGTGCCTGGAGTATGAGCTACGAGCAGTACTTC.

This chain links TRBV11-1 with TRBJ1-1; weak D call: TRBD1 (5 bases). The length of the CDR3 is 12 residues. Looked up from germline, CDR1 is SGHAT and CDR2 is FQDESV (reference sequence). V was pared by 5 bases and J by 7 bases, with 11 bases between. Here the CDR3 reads CASSPETDEAFF. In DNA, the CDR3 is TGTGCCAGCAGCCCTGAGACAGATGAAGCTTTCTTT.

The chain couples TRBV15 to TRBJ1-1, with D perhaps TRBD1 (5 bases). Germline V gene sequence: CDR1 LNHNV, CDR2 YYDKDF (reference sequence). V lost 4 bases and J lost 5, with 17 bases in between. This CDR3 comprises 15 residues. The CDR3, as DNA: TGTGCCACCAGCACTGCGGGAGGGGTAGGAACTGAAGCTTTCTTT. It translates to CATSTAGGVGTEAFF.

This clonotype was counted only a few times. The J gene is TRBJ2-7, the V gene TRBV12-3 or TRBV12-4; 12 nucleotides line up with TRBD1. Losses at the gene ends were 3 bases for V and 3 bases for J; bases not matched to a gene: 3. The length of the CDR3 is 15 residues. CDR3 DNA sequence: TGTGCCAGCAGTTTCCGGGACAGGGGGCTCTACGAGCAGTACTTC. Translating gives CASSFRDRGLYEQYF.

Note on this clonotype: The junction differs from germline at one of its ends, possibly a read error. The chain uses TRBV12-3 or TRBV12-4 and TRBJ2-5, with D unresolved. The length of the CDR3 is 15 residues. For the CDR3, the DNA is TGTGCCAACAGTTTCTCTCCGAGACCGGGAGAGACCCAGTACTTC. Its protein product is CANSFSPRPGETQYF.

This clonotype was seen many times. In DNA form, the CDR3 reads TGCGCCAGCAGCCAAGATACAGGGACCTACGAGCAGTACTTC. Translated: CASSQDTGTYEQYF. This rearrangement joins TRBV4-3 to TRBJ2-7; a weak D match, TRBD1 (6 bases). In germline, CDR1 is LGHNA, CDR2 YSLEER. Trimming stripped 0 bases from V and 2 bases from J, with 8 bases between. CDR3 length equals 14 residues.

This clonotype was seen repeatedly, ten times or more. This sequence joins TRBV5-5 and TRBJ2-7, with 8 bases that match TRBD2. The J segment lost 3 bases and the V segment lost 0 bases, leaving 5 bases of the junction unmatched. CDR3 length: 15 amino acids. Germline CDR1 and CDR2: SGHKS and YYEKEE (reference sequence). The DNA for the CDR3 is TGTGCCAGCAGCTTGGCAGGGCTAGCGGGCTACGAGCAGTACTTC. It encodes CASSLAGLAGYEQYF.

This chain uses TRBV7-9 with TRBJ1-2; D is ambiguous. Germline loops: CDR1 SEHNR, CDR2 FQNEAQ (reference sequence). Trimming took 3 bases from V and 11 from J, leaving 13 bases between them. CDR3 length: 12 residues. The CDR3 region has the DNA TGTGCCAGCAGCTTGGATCCGGGCCGGTACACCTTC. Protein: CASSLDPGRYTF.

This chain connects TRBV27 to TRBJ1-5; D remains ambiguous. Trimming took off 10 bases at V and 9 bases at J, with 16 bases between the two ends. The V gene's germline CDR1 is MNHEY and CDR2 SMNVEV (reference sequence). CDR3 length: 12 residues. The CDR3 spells CATGNMVWPQHF. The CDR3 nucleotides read TGTGCCACGGGGAACATGGTCTGGCCCCAGCATTTT.

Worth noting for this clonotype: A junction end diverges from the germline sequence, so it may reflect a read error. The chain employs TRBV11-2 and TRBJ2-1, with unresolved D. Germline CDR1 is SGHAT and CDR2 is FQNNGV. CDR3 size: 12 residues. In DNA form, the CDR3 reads TGTGCCAGCAGCTCCCCATACAATGAGCGGTTCTTC. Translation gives CASSSPYNERFF.

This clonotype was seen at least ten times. The CDR3 loop reads CASRLGGFAYEQYF. The CDR3 bases are TGTGCCAGCAGATTGGGAGGGTTTGCCTACGAGCAGTACTTC. The chain joins TRBV6-1 to TRBJ2-7; TRBD2 matches 7 bases. The CDR3 runs to 14 residues. J lost 2 bases, V lost 6 bases, and 7 bases had no gene match. CDR1 is MNHNS, CDR2 SASEGT, per germline.

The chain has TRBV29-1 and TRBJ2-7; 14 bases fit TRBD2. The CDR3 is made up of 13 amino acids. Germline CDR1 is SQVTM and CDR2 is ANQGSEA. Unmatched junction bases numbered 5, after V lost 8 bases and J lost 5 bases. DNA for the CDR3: TGCAGCTCGGGGACTAGCGGGAGCAACGAGCAGTACTTC. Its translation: CSSGTSGSNEQYF.

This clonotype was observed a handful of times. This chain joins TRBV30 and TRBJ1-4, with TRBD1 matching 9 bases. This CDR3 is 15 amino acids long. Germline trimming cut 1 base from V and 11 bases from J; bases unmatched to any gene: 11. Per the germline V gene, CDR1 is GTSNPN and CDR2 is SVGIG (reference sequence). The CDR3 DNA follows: TGTGCCTGGAGTGCCTTCCCGGGACAGGGTGGGAAACTGTTTTTT. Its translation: CAWSAFPGQGGKLFF.

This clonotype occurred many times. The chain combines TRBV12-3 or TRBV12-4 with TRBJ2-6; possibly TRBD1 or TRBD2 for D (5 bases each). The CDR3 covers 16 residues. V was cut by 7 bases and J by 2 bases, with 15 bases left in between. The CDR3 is CASNKYGTTGANVLTF. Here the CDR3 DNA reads TGTGCCAGCAACAAATACGGGACGACTGGGGCCAACGTCCTGACTTTC.

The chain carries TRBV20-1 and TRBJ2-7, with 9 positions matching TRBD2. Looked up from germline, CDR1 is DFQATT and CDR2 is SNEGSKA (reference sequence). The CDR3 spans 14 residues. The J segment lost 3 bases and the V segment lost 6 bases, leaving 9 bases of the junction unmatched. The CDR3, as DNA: TGCAGTGCCATGGGGCTAGCGGGATTCTACGAGCAGTACTTC. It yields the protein CSAMGLAGFYEQYF.

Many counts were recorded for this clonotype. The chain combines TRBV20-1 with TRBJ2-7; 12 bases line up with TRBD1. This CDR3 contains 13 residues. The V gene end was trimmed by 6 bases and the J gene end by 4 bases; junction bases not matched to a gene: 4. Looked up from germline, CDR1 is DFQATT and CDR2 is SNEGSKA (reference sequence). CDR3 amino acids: CSASGQGAYEQYF. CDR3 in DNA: TGCAGTGCATCGGGACAGGGGGCTTACGAGCAGTACTTC.

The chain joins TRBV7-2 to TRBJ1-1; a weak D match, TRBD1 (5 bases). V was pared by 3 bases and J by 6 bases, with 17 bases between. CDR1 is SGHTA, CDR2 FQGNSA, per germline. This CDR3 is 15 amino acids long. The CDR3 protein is CASSLSVRGSAEAFF. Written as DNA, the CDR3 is TGTGCCAGCAGCTTGTCGGTAAGGGGCTCCGCTGAAGCTTTCTTT.

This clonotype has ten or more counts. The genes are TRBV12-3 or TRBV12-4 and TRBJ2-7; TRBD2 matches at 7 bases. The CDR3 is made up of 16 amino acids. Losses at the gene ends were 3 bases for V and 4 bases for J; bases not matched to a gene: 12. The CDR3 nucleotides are TGTGCCAGCAGTTTGTATAGGCTAGCGGAGGGGTACGAGCAGTACTTC. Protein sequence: CASSLYRLAEGYEQYF.